This T cell receptor (beta chain) comes out of a study of blood T cells in healthy people across ages. The authors ran a second PCR of 7 to 11 cycles using a sample-barcoded 5' primer and a J-beta primer mix. Each sample provided no less than 2.5 million CDR3-containing paired-end reads. TCRdb reanalysed the 5' RACE reads using MiXCR and keeps one entry per CDR3 protein. The repertoire has 1.5 million to 1.8 million distinct CDR3 sequences, under 55% of them found once; the top ten carry approximately 4.1%. In this sample, this clonotype turned up a few times. CDR1 is MNHEY, CDR2 SMNVEV, per germline (reference sequence). V shed 0 bases and J 12 bases; nucleotides not matched to a gene: 6. The CDR3 loop spans 15 amino acids.

This sequence originates from a woman in her late teens or twenties in good health. The sample consisted of blood. This chain uses TRBV27 with TRBJ2-1; 12 bases are a match to TRBD2. CDR3 DNA: TGTGCCAGCAGTTTATCCCTCGCTAGCGGGAGGGTGCAGTTCTTC. Encoded protein: CASSLSLASGRVQFF.